This T cell receptor (beta chain) was documented in a study of metastatic and nonmetastatic thyroid tumors. TCRdb re-called clones via MiXCR from the PCR reads. The sample holds 23,000 or so clones, 20% to 30% seen once. The CDR3 has 13 amino acids. CDR1 ENHRY and CDR2 SYGVKD come from the germline V gene. Germline trimming cut 5 bases from V and 6 bases from J; bases unmatched to any gene: 4. This clone was seen many times. Patients were all untreated before their thyroid surgery. This TCR derives from a male donor with papillary thyroid cancer or a benign thyroid nodule (not recorded which). Some clones in this sample may be carry-over from other donors' samples. V usage is TRBV10-3 and J usage is TRBJ2-5; 9 bases match TRBD2. The sequenced sample consisted of tumor tissue. CDR3 coding DNA: TGTGCCATCAGTAAGAGCGGGAGGAAGACCCAGTACTTC. Residues: CAISKSGRKTQYF.